This T cell receptor beta chain emerged from a study of cytomegalovirus exposure and HLA in healthy donors. This clone was seen only a few times. As yet, its antigen is unknown. The CDR3 has 12 residues. Germline CDR1 and CDR2: MNHEY and SMNVEV (reference sequence). Deletions cut 11 bases from V and 7 bases from J, with 12 bases between. Amplification used 60 Vbeta primers and 13 Jbeta primers. Assay: immunoSEQ multiplex PCR; the TCRdb copy retains only in-frame clones and omits some. The table shows about 80,000 clones, with 62% occurring only once. Study-level results: Later analysis showed most CMV-associated TCR beta chains appearing HLA-restricted. The study recorded over 150 TCR beta chains that were cytomegalovirus-associated. Most TCR beta V segments were productive about 87% or about 30% of the time in an earlier analysis. Per published reports, the classifier diagnosed cytomegalovirus status with high specificity and sensitivity.

The sequence was collected from a male donor in good health and CMV-seropositive. The V gene is TRBV27, the J gene TRBJ1-6; no clear D. Sequencing was done on a sample of PBMCs. The DNA of the CDR3 is TGTGCCTCCCGATCAGTCAATTCACCCCTCCACTTT. It codes for CASRSVNSPLHF.